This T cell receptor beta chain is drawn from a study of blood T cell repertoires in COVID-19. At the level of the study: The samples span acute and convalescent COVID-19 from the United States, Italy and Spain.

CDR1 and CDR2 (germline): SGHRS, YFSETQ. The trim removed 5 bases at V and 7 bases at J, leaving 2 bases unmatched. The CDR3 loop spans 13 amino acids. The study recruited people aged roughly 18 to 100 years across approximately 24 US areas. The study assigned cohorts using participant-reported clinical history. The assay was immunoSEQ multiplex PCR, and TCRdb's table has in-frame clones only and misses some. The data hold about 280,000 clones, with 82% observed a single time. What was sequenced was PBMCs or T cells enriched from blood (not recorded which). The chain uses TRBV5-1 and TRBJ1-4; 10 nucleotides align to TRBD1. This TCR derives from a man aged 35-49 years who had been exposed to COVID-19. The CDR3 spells CASRRTGGEKLFF. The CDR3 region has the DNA TGCGCCAGCAGACGGACAGGGGGTGAAAAACTGTTTTTT.